This TCR beta chain is from a study of Graves' ophthalmopathy and Graves' hyperthyroidism. Amplified material comprised TCR beta CDR3 regions derived from RNA transcripts. Second-round multiplex PCR came after a first-round RT-PCR that employed HTBI primers. TCRdb reprocessed the multiplex PCR reads via MiXCR and lists one record per CDR3 protein. The sample yields around 1,000,000 distinct CDR3 sequences, around a third seen once. The CDR3 has 16 residues. Trimming pared 11 bases from V and 1 base from J, leaving 20 bases between. Germline CDR1 reads ENHRY; CDR2 reads SYGVKD. The TCR originated in an adult man with Graves' hyperthyroidism. The specimen was peripheral blood or thyroid tissue (not recorded which). This chain joins TRBV10-3 and TRBJ1-4; D gene unclear. The CDR3 DNA reads as TGTGCCTCGGGTAGTGCAGGCCGGGAAACTAATGAAAAACTGTTTTTT. This translates into CASGSAGRETNEKLFF.